One sample yielded the 27 T cell receptor beta chains listed below, sequenced in a study of post-analysis software for immune sequencing data. Study-wide findings and caveats: The study found TRBV5-6, TRBV5-1 and TRBV20-1 among about 5 TRBV segments more frequent in patients than controls.

Researchers reported that TCR beta cDNA libraries carried unique molecular identifiers. TCRdb re-derived calls from the PCR reads in MiXCR, one entry per CDR3 protein. Of 150,000 to 200,000 distinct CDR3 sequences listed, roughly 30% are singletons. No antigens are known for them. Sequences were obtained from blood. The receptors were gathered from a girl aged 10 to 17 with multiple sclerosis.

The rearrangement joins TRBV19 to TRBJ2-2; TRBD1 matches 9 bases. The germline V gene has CDR1 LNHDA and CDR2 SQIVND (reference sequence). The CDR3 runs 14 residues. V was pared by 9 bases and J by 5 bases, with 7 bases of the junction left unmatched. This chain's CDR3 is CASHRGLGTGELFF. CDR3 in DNA: TGTGCCAGCCACAGGGGGCTAGGAACCGGGGAGCTGTTTTTT.

Comments on this clonotype: It may be a read error: a sequence one base away is much more abundant. J is TRBJ2-5 and V is TRBV5-1; 9 positions agree with TRBD2. The end of the DNA aligns better with TRBJ2-7, so the J call may be wrong. Germline V lookup: CDR1 SGHRS, CDR2 YFSETQ. The CDR3 runs 15 residues. DNA of the CDR3: TGCGCCAGCAGCTTGGGTGGTAGCGGGAGACGCGAGCAGTACTTC. It codes for CASSLGGSGRREQYF.

A note on this clonotype: A much bigger clone sits one base away, suggesting this may be a read error. The V and J genes are TRBV11-2 and TRBJ2-7; 7 bases line up with TRBD1. The J call may be mistaken, given a closer DNA end match to TRBJ2-5. This CDR3 is built from 14 residues. CDR1 and CDR2 (germline): SGHAT, FQNNGV. Here the CDR3 reads CASSKTGSGETQYF. The CDR3 region has the DNA TGTGCCAGCAGCAAGACAGGGAGTGGAGAGACCCAGTACTTC.

This clonotype was detected only a few times. This may stem from a read error, because a much larger clone lies one nucleotide away. The V gene is TRBV4-2, the J gene TRBJ2-1; D might be TRBD2 (6 bases). The CDR3 length is 17 residues. The V and J ends lost 4 bases and 6 bases respectively, with 22 bases between them. Germline values: CDR1 LGHNA, CDR2 YNFKEQ. The CDR3 sequence: CASSLDSLASSLNEQFF. The DNA of the CDR3 is TGTGCCAGCAGCCTAGACAGTCTAGCGTCTAGCCTCAATGAGCAGTTCTTC.

The chain's CDR3 is CASSIARVETQYF. The CDR3 DNA reads TGTGCCAGCAGCATCGCTAGAGTAGAGACCCAGTACTTC. The chain joins TRBV21-1 to TRBJ2-4; the table names TRBD2, a call not compared with the DNA. The J call may be in error: the DNA end matches TRBJ2-5 better. TRBV21-1 is classified as a pseudogene. CDR3 length: 13 amino acids.

This clonotype turned up a few times. This chain links TRBV5-1 with TRBJ1-4, with D perhaps matching TRBD1 (5 bases). The germline gives CDR1 SGHRS, CDR2 YFSETQ. Trimming took off 6 bases at V and 4 bases at J, with 10 bases between the two ends. The CDR3 consists of 13 residues. The CDR3, as DNA: TGCGCCAGCAAACAGGATGGTAATGAAAAACTGTTTTTT. Encoded protein: CASKQDGNEKLFF.

About this clonotype: It is likely a read error, because the conserved phenylalanine at the end of the CDR3 is missing. The V call is TRBV5-1, the J call TRBJ1-2, with 7 bases matching TRBD1. CDR3 length: 14 residues. Germline V gene sequence: CDR1 SGHRS, CDR2 YFSETQ. Germline trimming cut 3 bases from V and 8 bases from J; bases unmatched to any gene: 10. The CDR3 DNA reads as TGCGCCAGCAGCTCGTCAGGGGGGGGTATCGGCTACACCTGC. It yields the protein CASSSSGGGIGYTC.

This clonotype was detected many times. The J gene is TRBJ2-1, the V gene TRBV5-1; D gene unclear. V was shortened by 0 bases and J by 3 bases, with 13 bases between the two germline ends. The CDR3 is made up of 16 amino acids. Per the germline V gene, CDR1 is SGHRS and CDR2 is YFSETQ. The CDR3 DNA is TGCGCCAGCAGCTTGGTAGTCCAATTGGACTACAATGAGCAGTTCTTC. This codes for CASSLVVQLDYNEQFF. The variable domain in full, completed from reference TRBV5-1 and TRBJ2-1, reads KAGVTQTPRYLIKTRGQQVTLSCSPISGHRSVSWYQQTPGQGLQFLFEYFSETQRNKGNFPGRFSGRQFSNSRSEMNVSTLELGDSALYLCASSLVVQLDYNEQFFGPGTRLTVL.

This clonotype was counted a few times. Since a much larger clone is just one base distant, this may be a read error. This chain joins TRBV27 and TRBJ2-7; 8 nucleotides align to TRBD1. The junction had 5 bases not matched to a gene; V was cut back by 4 bases and J by 3 bases. The CDR3 contains 14 residues. The germline gives CDR1 MNHEY, CDR2 SMNVEV (reference sequence). CDR3 sequence (DNA): TGTGCCAGCAGTTCCGGGACAGGAATCTACGAGCAGTACTTC. As protein: CASSSGTGIYEQYF.

This clonotype was seen a handful of times. V gene TRBV12-3 or TRBV12-4 combines with J gene TRBJ2-1; the match to TRBD2 covers 7 bases. This CDR3 is built from 17 residues. V shed 6 bases and J 0 bases; nucleotides not matched to a gene: 11. CDR3 residues: CASRQKLARSSYNEQFF. CDR3 DNA: TGTGCCAGCAGACAAAAACTAGCGAGAAGCTCCTACAATGAGCAGTTCTTC.

The chain joins TRBV7-2 to TRBJ1-5; no clear D gene. Trimming left V 5 bases short and J 6 bases short, with 14 bases between. This CDR3 comprises 14 residues. The germline gives CDR1 SGHTA, CDR2 FQGNSA. CDR3 bases: TGTGCCAGCAGCCCCGAGGGAATTCCTCAGCCCCAGCATTTT. It is translated as CASSPEGIPQPQHF.

This clonotype has a count of ten or more. The CDR3 here is CASSLAPRTHQETQYF. The CDR3 DNA is TGCGCCAGCAGCTTGGCTCCCAGGACGCACCAAGAGACCCAGTACTTC. The genes are TRBV5-1 and TRBJ2-5; D is unclear. The CDR3 runs 16 residues. V was shortened by 0 bases and J by 0 bases, with 12 bases between the two germline ends. The germline CDR1 and CDR2 sequences are SGHRS and YFSETQ.

This chain connects TRBV11-2 to TRBJ2-3; TRBD2 aligns across 7 bases. Germline V gene data show CDR1 as SGHAT and CDR2 as FQNNGV. The CDR3 totals 20 residues. With 4 bases clipped from V and 6 bases from J, the junction kept 25 bases outside the gene matches. CDR3 sequence: CASSSTLGRAGRPFWDTQYF. As DNA, the CDR3 is TGTGCCAGCAGCTCTACCCTGGGGCGAGCGGGACGACCATTTTGGGATACGCAGTATTTT.

This clonotype has a count of ten or more. V is TRBV2 and J is TRBJ2-7; no definite D call. Germline CDR1 and CDR2: SNHLY and FYNNEI. The CDR3 spans 11 residues. The V end lost 4 bases, the J end lost 2 bases, and 3 bases lay between the germline ends. CDR3 in amino acids: CASSAPYEQYF. CDR3 nucleotide sequence: TGTGCCAGCAGTGCCCCCTACGAGCAGTACTTC.

As regards this clonotype: The junction does not match germline at one end; this may be a read error. V and J are TRBV28 and TRBJ2-1, with TRBD2 identical over 8 bases. Per germline, CDR1 MDHEN and CDR2 SYDVKM. This CDR3 has 17 residues. CDR3 in DNA: TGTGCCAGCAGGAATAGCGGGATCCGTCCCGGGGACAAGGAGCAGTTCTTC. It codes for CASRNSGIRPGDKEQFF.

The chain carries TRBV20-1 and TRBJ2-5; D possibly corresponds to TRBD1 (5 bases). The J call may not be correct, given that the DNA end is closer to TRBJ2-1. The CDR3 consists of 13 residues. Germline-derived CDR1 and CDR2 are DFQATT and SNEGSKA (reference sequence). The CDR3 DNA is TGCAGTGCTAGAGATTCAGGGCAAGAGACCCAGTTCTTC. This gives the protein CSARDSGQETQFF.

The rearrangement uses TRBV28 and TRBJ2-5; TRBD2 agrees at 8 bases. Per germline, CDR1 MDHEN and CDR2 SYDVKM. V lost 2 bases and J lost 4; bases outside the gene matches: 9. This CDR3 is built from 16 residues. The CDR3 DNA reads as TGTGCCAGCAGTTTAATGGAGCGGGAGATTCGAGAGACCCAGTACTTC. Its protein product is CASSLMEREIRETQYF. The full variable domain, in which reference TRBV28 and TRBJ2-5 provide the parts outside the CDR3, is DVKVTQSSRYLVKRTGEKVFLECVQDMDHENMFWYRQDPGLGLRLIYFSYDVKMKEKGDIPEGYSVSREKKERFSLILESASTNQTSMYLCASSLMEREIRETQYFGPGTRLLVL.

This clonotype was found many times. The chain recombines TRBV4-2 with TRBJ2-7; TRBD2 matches at 9 bases. From germline, CDR1 is LGHNA and CDR2 YNFKEQ. This CDR3 is 16 amino acids long. Germline trimming cut 1 base from V and 1 base from J; bases unmatched to any gene: 5. As DNA, the CDR3 is TGTGCCAGCAGCCAAGTTAGCGGGAGAGGGTCCTACGAGCAGTACTTC. This encodes CASSQVSGRGSYEQYF.

In its sample, this clonotype was seen many times. This rearrangement joins TRBV2 to TRBJ2-1; the match to TRBD2 covers 9 bases. The CDR3 is 17 residues long. Germline lookup yields CDR1 SNHLY and CDR2 FYNNEI. After removal of 9 bases from V and 0 bases from J, the junction contained 12 bases not matched to a gene. As DNA, the CDR3 is TGTGCCAGTCGGGGGAGCGGGAGGCCCAGCTCCTACAATGAGCAGTTCTTC. As protein: CASRGSGRPSSYNEQFF.

Of note for this clonotype: This is likely a read error, given that the CDR3 carries no conserved phenylalanine or tryptophan at its end. The limits of the CDR3 on the DNA are not certain, so only TCRdb's listed CDR3 is given. The J gene is TRBJ2-7, the V gene TRBV21-1; the table's D call of TRBD1 was not tested on the DNA. TRBV21-1 is a pseudogene. Both ends counted, the CDR3 spans 18 residues. CDR3 region: CASSKLISRDRDSYEQYY.

This clonotype has just a few counts. V gene TRBV9 combines with J gene TRBJ1-1; TRBD1 agrees at 7 bases. Germline V gene sequence: CDR1 SGDLS, CDR2 YYNGEE. V shed 4 bases and J 5 bases; nucleotides not matched to a gene: 26. The CDR3 sequence is 20 residues long. The CDR3, as DNA: TGTGCCAGCAGCTCACGAGCGGGACGGGGCACAGGGGAGGAGACAACTGAAGCTTTCTTT. It codes for CASSSRAGRGTGEETTEAFF.

This clonotype was seen a handful of times. The chain couples TRBV7-9 to TRBJ2-1, with 7 nucleotides matching TRBD2. The trim removed 0 bases at V and 5 bases at J, leaving 7 bases unmatched. The CDR3 has 16 residues. CDR1 SEHNR and CDR2 FQNEAQ come from the germline V gene (reference sequence). Written as DNA, the CDR3 is TGTGCCAGCAGCTTAGCCTACGGGGAGGGGAACAATGAGCAGTTCTTC. Its protein is CASSLAYGEGNNEQFF.

This clonotype was counted a few times. The chain links TRBV2 to TRBJ1-2; D is possibly TRBD1 (5 bases). CDR3 length: 13 residues. V lost 8 bases, J lost 6 bases, and 16 bases lay in between. CDR1 and CDR2 from the germline V gene are SNHLY and FYNNEI. For the CDR3, the DNA is TGTGCCAGCCGAATGACAGAAGCGAATGGCTACACCTTC. Its protein is CASRMTEANGYTF.

This clonotype appeared once. It may be a read error: a sequence one base away is much more abundant. The chain has TRBV4-1 and TRBJ2-3, with D perhaps assigned TRBD1 or TRBD2 (6 bases each). This CDR3 region has 16 residues. In germline, CDR1 is MGHRA, CDR2 YSYEKL. CDR3 amino acids: CANSPRTGGKADTQYF. The CDR3, as DNA: TGCGCCAACAGCCCCCGAACCGGGGGCAAGGCAGATACGCAGTATTTT.

This clonotype was seen only a few times. V is TRBV3-1 and J is TRBJ1-1, with TRBD1 identical over 7 bases. This CDR3 region has 18 residues. The trim removed 3 bases at V and 3 bases at J, leaving 16 bases unmatched. CDR1 LGHDT and CDR2 YNNKEL come from the germline V gene (reference sequence). The CDR3 loop is CASSHASRKTGTDTEAFF. CDR3 bases: TGTGCCAGCAGCCACGCTTCACGGAAGACAGGGACCGACACTGAAGCTTTCTTT.

This clonotype has a count of ten or more. The J gene is TRBJ2-3, the V gene TRBV29-1; D remains unclear. CDR1 SQVTM and CDR2 ANQGSEA come from the germline V gene. There are 14 residues in the CDR3. V was shortened by 1 base and J by 1 base, with 9 bases between the two germline ends. The CDR3 is CSVEGGRGTDTQYF. CDR3 coding DNA: TGCAGCGTTGAAGGGGGTAGGGGCACAGATACGCAGTATTTT.

This clonotype is deemed medium-sized (0.01 to 0.1%). This chain joins TRBV5-1 and TRBJ2-5; no definite D call. Germline loops: CDR1 SGHRS, CDR2 YFSETQ. Trimming removed 2 bases at V and 2 bases at J, with 1 base between. The CDR3 totals 11 residues. The CDR3 DNA is TGCGCCAGCAGCTTACAAGAGACCCAGTACTTC. Protein product: CASSLQETQYF.